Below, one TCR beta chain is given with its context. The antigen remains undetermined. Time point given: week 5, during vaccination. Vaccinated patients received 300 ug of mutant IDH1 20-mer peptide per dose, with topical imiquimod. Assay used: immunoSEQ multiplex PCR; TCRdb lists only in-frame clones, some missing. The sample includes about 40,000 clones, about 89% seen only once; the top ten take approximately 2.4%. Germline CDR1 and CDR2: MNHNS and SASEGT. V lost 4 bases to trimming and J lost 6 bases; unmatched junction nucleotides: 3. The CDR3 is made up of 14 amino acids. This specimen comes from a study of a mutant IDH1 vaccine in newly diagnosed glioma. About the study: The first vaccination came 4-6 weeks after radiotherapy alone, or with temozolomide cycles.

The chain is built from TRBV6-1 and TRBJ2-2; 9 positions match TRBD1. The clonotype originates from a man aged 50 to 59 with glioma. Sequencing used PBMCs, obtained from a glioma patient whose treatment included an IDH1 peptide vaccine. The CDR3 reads CASSGTGEAGELFF. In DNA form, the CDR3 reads TGTGCCAGCAGTGGGACAGGGGAAGCCGGGGAGCTGTTTTTT.